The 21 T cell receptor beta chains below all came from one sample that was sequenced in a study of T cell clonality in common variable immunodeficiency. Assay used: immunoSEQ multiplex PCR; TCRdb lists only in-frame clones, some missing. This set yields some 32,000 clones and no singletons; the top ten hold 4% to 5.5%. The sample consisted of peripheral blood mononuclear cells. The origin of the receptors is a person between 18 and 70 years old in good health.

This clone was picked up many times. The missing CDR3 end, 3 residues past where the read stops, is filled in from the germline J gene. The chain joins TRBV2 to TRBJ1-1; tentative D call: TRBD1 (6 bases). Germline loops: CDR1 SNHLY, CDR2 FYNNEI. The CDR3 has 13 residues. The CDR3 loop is CASSDGRGAGAFF. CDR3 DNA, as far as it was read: TGTGCCAGCAGTGATGGTCGGGGGGCGGGA.

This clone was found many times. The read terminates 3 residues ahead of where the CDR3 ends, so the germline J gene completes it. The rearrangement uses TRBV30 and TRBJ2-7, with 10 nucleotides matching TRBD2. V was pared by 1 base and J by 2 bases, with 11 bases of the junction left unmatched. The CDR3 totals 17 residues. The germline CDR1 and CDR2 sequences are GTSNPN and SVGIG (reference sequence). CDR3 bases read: TGTGCCTGGAGTGGTATGAGGACTAGCGGAAAGACCTACGAG. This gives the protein CAWSGMRTSGKTYE. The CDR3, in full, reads CAWSGMRTSGKTYEQYF.

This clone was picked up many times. CDR3 sequence reads: CASSPNFLAGEFTDTQYF. CDR3 DNA, as far as it was read: TGTGCCAGCTCACCAAACTTTCTGGCGGGAGAGTTCACAGATACG. V is TRBV18 and J is TRBJ2-3; 7 positions agree with TRBD2. The read stops 3 residues short of the end of the CDR3; the missing end is completed from the germline J gene. The CDR3 sequence is 18 residues long. Germline-derived CDR1 and CDR2 are KGHSH and LQKENI. Trimming removed 2 bases from V and 2 bases from J; junction bases left unmatched: 13.

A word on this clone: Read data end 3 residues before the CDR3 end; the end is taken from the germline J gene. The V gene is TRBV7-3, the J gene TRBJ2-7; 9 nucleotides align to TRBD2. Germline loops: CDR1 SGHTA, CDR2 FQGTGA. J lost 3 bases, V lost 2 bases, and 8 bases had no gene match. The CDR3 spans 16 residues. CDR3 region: CASSLGPLTSGYEQYF. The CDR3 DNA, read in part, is TGTGCCAGCAGCTTAGGCCCTCTGACTAGCGGCTACGAG.

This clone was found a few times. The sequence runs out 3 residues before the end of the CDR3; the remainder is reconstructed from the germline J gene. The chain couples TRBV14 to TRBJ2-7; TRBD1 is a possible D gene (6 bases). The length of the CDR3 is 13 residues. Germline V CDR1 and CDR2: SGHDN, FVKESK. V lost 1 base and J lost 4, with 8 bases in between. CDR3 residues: CASSQATGYEQYF. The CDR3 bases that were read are TGTGCCAGCAGCCAAGCGACAGGATACGAG.

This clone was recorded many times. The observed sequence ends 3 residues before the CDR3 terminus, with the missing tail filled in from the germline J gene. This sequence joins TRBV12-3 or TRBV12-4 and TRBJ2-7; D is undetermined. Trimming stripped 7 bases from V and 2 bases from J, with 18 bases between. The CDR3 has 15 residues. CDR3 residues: CASILGPGSPYEQYF. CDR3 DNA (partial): TGTGCCAGCATCTTGGGCCCCGGATCTCCCTACGAG.

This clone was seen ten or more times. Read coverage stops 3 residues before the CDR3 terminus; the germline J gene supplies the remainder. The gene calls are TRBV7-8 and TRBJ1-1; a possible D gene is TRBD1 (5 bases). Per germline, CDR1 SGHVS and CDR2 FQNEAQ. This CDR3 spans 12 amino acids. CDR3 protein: CATRTDGTGAFF. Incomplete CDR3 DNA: TGTGCCACCAGGACCGACGGAACAGGA.

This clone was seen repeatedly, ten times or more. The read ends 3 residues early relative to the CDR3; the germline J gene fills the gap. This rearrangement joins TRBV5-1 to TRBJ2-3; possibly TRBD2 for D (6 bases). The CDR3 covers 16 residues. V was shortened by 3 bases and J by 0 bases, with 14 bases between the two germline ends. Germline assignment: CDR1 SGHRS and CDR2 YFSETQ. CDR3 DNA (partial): TGCGCCAGCAGCTCGGGACTTGGGAGGAGCACAGATACG. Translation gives CASSSGLGRSTDT. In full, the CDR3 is CASSSGLGRSTDTQYF.

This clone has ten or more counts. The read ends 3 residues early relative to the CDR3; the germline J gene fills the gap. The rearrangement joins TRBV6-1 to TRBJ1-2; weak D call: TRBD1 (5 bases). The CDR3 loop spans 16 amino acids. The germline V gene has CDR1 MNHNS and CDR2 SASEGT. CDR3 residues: CASSESDINIVQGYTF. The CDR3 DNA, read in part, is TGTGCCAGCAGTGAATCGGACATCAATATTGTTCAGGGC.

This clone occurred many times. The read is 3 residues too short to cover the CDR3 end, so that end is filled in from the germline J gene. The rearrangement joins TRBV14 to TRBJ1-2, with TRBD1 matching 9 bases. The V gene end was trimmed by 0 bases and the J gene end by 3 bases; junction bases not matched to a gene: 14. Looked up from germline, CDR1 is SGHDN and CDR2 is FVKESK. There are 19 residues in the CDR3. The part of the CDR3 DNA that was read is TGTGCCAGCAGCCAAGAAGAGGGACCCGGGGACAGGGAAGACTATGGC. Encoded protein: CASSQEEGPGDREDYG. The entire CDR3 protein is CASSQEEGPGDREDYGYTF. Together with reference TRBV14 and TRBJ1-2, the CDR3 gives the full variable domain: EAGVTQFPSHSVIEKGQTVTLRCDPISGHDNLYWYRRVMGKEIKFLLHFVKESKQDESGMPNNRFLAERTGGTYSTLKVQPAELEDSGVYFCASSQEEGPGDREDYGYTFGSGTRLTVV.

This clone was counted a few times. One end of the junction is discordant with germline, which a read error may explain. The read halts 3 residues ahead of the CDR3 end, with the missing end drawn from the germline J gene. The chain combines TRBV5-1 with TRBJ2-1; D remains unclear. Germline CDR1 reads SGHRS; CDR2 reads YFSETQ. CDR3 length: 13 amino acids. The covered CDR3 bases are TGCGCCAGCAGCTTGTATGGGTACAGTGAG. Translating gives CASSLYGYSE. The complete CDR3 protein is CASSLYGYSEQFF.

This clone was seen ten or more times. CDR3 sequence: CASSQQGYDTGELFF. CDR3 DNA, as far as it was read: TGTGCCAGCAGTCAACAGGGGTACGACACCGGGGAG. V and J are TRBV7-9 and TRBJ2-2; 7 nucleotides align to TRBD1. The CDR3 end is not reached by the read, which stops 3 residues before it; the germline J gene fills it in. Germline trimming cut 6 bases from V and 3 bases from J; bases unmatched to any gene: 7. Germline CDR1 SEHNR, CDR2 FQNEAQ (reference sequence). This CDR3 comprises 15 residues.

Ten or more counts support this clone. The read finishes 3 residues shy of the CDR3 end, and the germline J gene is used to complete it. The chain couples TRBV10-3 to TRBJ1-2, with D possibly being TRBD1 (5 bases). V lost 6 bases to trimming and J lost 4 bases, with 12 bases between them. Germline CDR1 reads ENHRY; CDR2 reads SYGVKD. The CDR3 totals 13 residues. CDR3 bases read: TGTGCCATCAGGGGGACTGCCTCCTATGGC. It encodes CAIRGTASYG. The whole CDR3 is CAIRGTASYGYTF.

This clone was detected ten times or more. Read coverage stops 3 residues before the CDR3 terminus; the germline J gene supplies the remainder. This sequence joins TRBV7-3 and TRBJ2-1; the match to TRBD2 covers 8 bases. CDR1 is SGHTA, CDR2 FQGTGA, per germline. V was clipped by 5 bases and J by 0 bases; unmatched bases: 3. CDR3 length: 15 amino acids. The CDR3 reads CASSESGSSYNEQFF. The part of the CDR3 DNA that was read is TGTGCCAGCAGCGAAAGCGGGAGCTCCTACAATGAG. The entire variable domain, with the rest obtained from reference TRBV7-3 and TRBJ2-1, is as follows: GAGVSQTPSNKVTEKGKYVELRCDPISGHTALYWYRQSLGQGPEFLIYFQGTGAADDSGLPNDRFFAVRPEGSVSTLKIQRTERGDSAVYLCASSESGSSYNEQFFGPGTRLTVL.

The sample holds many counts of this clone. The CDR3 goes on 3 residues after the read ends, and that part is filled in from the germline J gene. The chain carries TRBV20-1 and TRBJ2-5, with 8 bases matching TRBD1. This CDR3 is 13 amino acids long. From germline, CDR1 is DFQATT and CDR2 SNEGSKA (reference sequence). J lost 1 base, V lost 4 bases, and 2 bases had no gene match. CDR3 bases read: TGCAGTGCTATCGGGACAGGCCAAGAGACC. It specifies CSAIGTGQET. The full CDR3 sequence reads CSAIGTGQETQYF.

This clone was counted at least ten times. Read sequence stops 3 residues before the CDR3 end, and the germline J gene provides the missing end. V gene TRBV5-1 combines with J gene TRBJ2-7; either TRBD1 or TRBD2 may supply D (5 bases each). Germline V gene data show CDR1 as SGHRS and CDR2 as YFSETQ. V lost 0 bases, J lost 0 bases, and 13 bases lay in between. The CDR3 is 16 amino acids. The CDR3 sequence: CASSLESAGSSYEQYF. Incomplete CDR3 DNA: TGCGCCAGCAGCTTGGAATCGGCAGGGAGCTCCTACGAG.

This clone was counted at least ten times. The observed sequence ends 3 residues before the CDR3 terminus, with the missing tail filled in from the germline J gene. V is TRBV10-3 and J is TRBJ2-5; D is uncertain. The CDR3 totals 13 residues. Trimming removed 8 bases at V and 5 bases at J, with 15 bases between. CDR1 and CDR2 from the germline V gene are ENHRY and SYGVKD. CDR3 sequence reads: CAIGGGQRETQYF. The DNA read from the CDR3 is TGTGCCATCGGCGGCGGCCAACGGGAGACC.

The CDR3 reads CASSPTVNTEAFF. Partial CDR3 DNA: TGTGCCAGCAGCCCGACAGTTAACACTGAA. The chain joins TRBV7-9 to TRBJ1-1; tentatively, D is TRBD1 (5 bases). From the germline J gene comes the end of the CDR3, since the read stops 3 residues before it. From germline, CDR1 is SEHNR and CDR2 FQNEAQ (reference sequence). The V gene lost 5 bases and the J gene lost 2 bases, with 9 bases spanning the gap. CDR3 size: 13 residues.

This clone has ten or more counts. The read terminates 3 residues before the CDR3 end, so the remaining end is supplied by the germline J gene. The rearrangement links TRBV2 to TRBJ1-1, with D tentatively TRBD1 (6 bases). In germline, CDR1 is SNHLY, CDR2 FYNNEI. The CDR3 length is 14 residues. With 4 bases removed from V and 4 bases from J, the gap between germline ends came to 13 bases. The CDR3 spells CASSVNRETTEAFF. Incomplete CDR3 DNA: TGTGCCAGCAGTGTGAACAGGGAGACCACTGAA. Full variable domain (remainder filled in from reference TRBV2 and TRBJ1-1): EPEVTQTPSHQVTQMGQEVILRCVPISNHLYFYWYRQILGQKVEFLVSFYNNEISEKSEIFDDQFSVERPDGSNFTLKIRSTKLEDSAMYFCASSVNRETTEAFFGQGTRLTVV.

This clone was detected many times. The sequenced part of the CDR3 DNA is TGCAGTGCTAGAGGGGACAGTAAACAGCCC. It specifies CSARGDSKQP. The entire CDR3 protein reads CSARGDSKQPQHF. The J gene is TRBJ1-5, the V gene TRBV20-1; 7 bases align to TRBD1. The read gets to within 3 residues of the CDR3 end, and the germline J gene fills in the rest. The CDR3 runs 13 residues. V lost 1 base and J lost 7; bases outside the gene matches: 4. The germline V gene has CDR1 DFQATT and CDR2 SNEGSKA (reference sequence).

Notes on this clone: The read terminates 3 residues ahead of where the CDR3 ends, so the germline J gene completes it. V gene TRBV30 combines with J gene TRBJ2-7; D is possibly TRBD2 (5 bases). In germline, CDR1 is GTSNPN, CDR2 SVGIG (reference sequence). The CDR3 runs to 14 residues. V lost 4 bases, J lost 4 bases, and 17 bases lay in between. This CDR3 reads CAWMRPGVRYEQYF. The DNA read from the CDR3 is TGTGCCTGGATGAGGCCCGGGGTGCGGTACGAG.